The 31 T cell receptor beta chains presented below share a single source sample, sequenced in a study of cytomegalovirus exposure and HLA in healthy donors. PCR primers comprised 60 Vbeta and 13 Jbeta primers. Here immunoSEQ multiplex PCR was the method, and the copy in TCRdb shows in-frame clones only, minus some. The profile shows hundreds of thousands of clones, 75% to 85% of them singletons. Material for sequencing was PBMCs. The source is a girl aged 5-17 years in good health and CMV-seronegative.

The chain combines TRBV7-3 with TRBJ2-7, with 8 nucleotides matching TRBD2. The CDR3 sequence is 16 residues long. V was clipped by 5 bases and J by 2 bases; unmatched bases: 11. Germline loops: CDR1 SGHTA, CDR2 FQGTGA. CDR3 nucleotides: TGTGCCAGCAGCCTTACGGGGGGGGCCTCCCCCTACGAGCAGTACTTC. Its translation is CASSLTGGASPYEQYF.

CDR3 loop: CASRGAPRELFF. CDR3 DNA sequence: TGTGCCAGCAGGGGGGCCCCCCGGGAGCTGTTTTTT. The chain combines TRBV2 with TRBJ2-2; possible D gene TRBD1, 6 bases. The CDR3 extends over 12 amino acids. Trimming cost V 6 bases and J 9 bases, with 11 bases left between them. Germline CDR1 is SNHLY and CDR2 is FYNNEI.

CDR3 protein: CASSQGLSGNTIYF. CDR3 nucleotides: TGTGCCAGCAGCCAAGGACTTTCTGGAAACACCATATATTTT. The chain couples TRBV16 to TRBJ1-3; no clear D. The germline V gene encodes CDR1 KGHSY and CDR2 FQNENV. Trimming took 2 bases from V and 1 from J, leaving 6 bases between them. The CDR3 consists of 14 residues.

The V call is TRBV28, the J call TRBJ2-1; a possible D gene is TRBD1 (6 bases). CDR3 length: 15 residues. The germline V gene has CDR1 MDHEN and CDR2 SYDVKM. Trimming shortened V by 6 bases and J by 1 base, and 13 bases separated the two germline ends. The CDR3, as DNA: TGTGCCAGCAGAAAGGGGGTAGGGTCCTACAATGAGCAGTTCTTC. Translated, it gives CASRKGVGSYNEQFF.

The V and J genes are TRBV2 and TRBJ2-1; TRBD2 matches 8 bases. The trim removed 0 bases at V and 4 bases at J, leaving 8 bases unmatched. This CDR3 contains 17 residues. Germline-derived CDR1 and CDR2 are SNHLY and FYNNEI. The CDR3 reads CASSEAGGQRGYNEQFF. The CDR3 coding sequence is TGTGCCAGCAGTGAAGCCGGAGGGCAGCGGGGGTACAATGAGCAGTTCTTC.

The chain is built from TRBV28 and TRBJ2-7; possible D gene TRBD2, 7 bases. CDR3 size: 16 residues. Trimming pared 5 bases from V and 7 bases from J, leaving 24 bases between. The germline CDR1 and CDR2 sequences are MDHEN and SYDVKM. CDR3: CASSPANSGQQGEQYF. Here the CDR3 DNA reads TGTGCCAGCAGTCCCGCAAATAGCGGGCAGCAGGGGGAGCAGTACTTC.

The chain recombines TRBV7-3 with TRBJ2-3; TRBD2 is a possible D gene (6 bases). Germline assignment: CDR1 SGHTA and CDR2 FQGTGA. V lost 5 bases and J lost 5, with 14 bases in between. The CDR3 is made up of 14 amino acids. This chain's CDR3 is CASSLLSSVDTQYF. DNA of the CDR3: TGTGCCAGCAGCCTGCTATCTAGCGTAGATACGCAGTATTTT.

The chain recombines TRBV18 with TRBJ2-7; the D is unclear. This CDR3 contains 14 residues. CDR1 is KGHSH and CDR2 is LQKENI in the germline V gene. V was trimmed by 0 bases and J by 3 bases, leaving 9 bases between them. CDR3 coding DNA: TGTGCCAGCTCACCACCTAGTAGTTTCTACGAGCAGTACTTC. Translating gives CASSPPSSFYEQYF.

The rearrangement joins TRBV6-1 to TRBJ1-4, with a possible D match to TRBD1 (5 bases). V shed 2 bases and J shed 4 bases, with 11 bases lying between them. CDR3 length equals 15 residues. Germline V CDR1 and CDR2: MNHNS, SASEGT. CDR3 bases: TGTGCCAGCAGTGAATGGGCCAGGGATAATGAAAAACTGTTTTTT. As protein: CASSEWARDNEKLFF.

This clone was counted once. The chain recombines TRBV9 with TRBJ2-7; tentative D call: TRBD1 (6 bases). V was clipped by 5 bases and J by 7 bases, with 25 bases between them. The CDR3 runs to 16 residues. Germline V CDR1 and CDR2: SGDLS, YYNGEE. The CDR3 DNA follows: TGTGCCAGCAGTTATCGACCCCGACAGGATCCTAAGGAGCAGTACTTC. It specifies CASSYRPRQDPKEQYF.

The rearrangement joins TRBV4-2 to TRBJ2-1; TRBD2 is a possible D gene (5 bases). Looked up from germline, CDR1 is LGHNA and CDR2 is YNFKEQ. The V end was cut by 0 bases, the J end by 0 bases, with 15 bases between. The CDR3 runs to 18 residues. This CDR3 reads CASSQDPRRRSSYNEQFF. Here the CDR3 DNA reads TGTGCCAGCAGCCAAGATCCAAGGAGGAGGAGCTCCTACAATGAGCAGTTCTTC.

Remarks on this clone: Other DNA variants within this sample encode the same CDR3. V gene TRBV2 combines with J gene TRBJ2-7; D remains unclear. The germline V gene encodes CDR1 SNHLY and CDR2 FYNNEI. The V end lost 4 bases, the J end lost 0 bases, and 13 bases lay between the germline ends. The CDR3 length is 15 residues. CDR3: CASSGVGASSYEQYF. The CDR3 DNA follows: TGTGCCAGCAGTGGGGTTGGAGCTAGCTCCTACGAGCAGTACTTC. Looking up the rest from reference TRBV2 and TRBJ2-7 gives the full variable domain: EPEVTQTPSHQVTQMGQEVILRCVPISNHLYFYWYRQILGQKVEFLVSFYNNEISEKSEIFDDQFSVERPDGSNFTLKIRSTKLEDSAMYFCASSGVGASSYEQYFGPGTRLTVT.

The V call is TRBV7-9, the J call TRBJ2-3; D may be TRBD2 (6 bases). CDR1 and CDR2 from the germline V gene are SEHNR and FQNEAQ (reference sequence). The CDR3 has 17 residues. V lost 4 bases, J lost 3 bases, and 20 bases lay in between. This CDR3 reads CASSSQGLRQSTDTQYF. The CDR3 coding sequence is TGTGCCAGCAGCTCGCAGGGACTGAGACAGAGTACAGATACGCAGTATTTT.

J is TRBJ2-1 and V is TRBV27; D is unresolved. The CDR3 sequence is 13 residues long. V was cut by 5 bases and J by 2 bases, with 7 bases left in between. The V gene's germline CDR1 is MNHEY and CDR2 SMNVEV (reference sequence). As DNA, the CDR3 is TGTGCCAGCAGTCCCCTCCCCTACAATGAGCAGTTCTTC. This codes for CASSPLPYNEQFF.

This chain uses TRBV6-1 with TRBJ1-4; possible D gene TRBD1, 6 bases. Trimming took off 9 bases at V and 5 bases at J, with 19 bases between the two ends. Germline V lookup: CDR1 MNHNS, CDR2 SASEGT. This CDR3 has 15 residues. The CDR3 loop is CARGGAGVGNEKLFF. The CDR3 DNA sequence: TGTGCCAGGGGGGGGGCGGGTGTTGGCAATGAAAAACTGTTTTTT.

V is TRBV5-6 and J is TRBJ1-2; the match to TRBD1 covers 8 bases. Germline values: CDR1 SGHDT, CDR2 YYEEEE. Unmatched junction bases numbered 13, after V lost 7 bases and J lost 8 bases. The CDR3 sequence is 14 residues long. The CDR3 nucleotides read TGTGCCAGCCGTACGAAAGACAGGGGTTCCGGCTACACCTTC. Translated: CASRTKDRGSGYTF. Supplemented by reference TRBV5-6 and TRBJ1-2, the full variable domain reads DAGVTQSPTHLIKTRGQQVTLRCSPKSGHDTVSWYQQALGQGPQFIFQYYEEEERQRGNFPDRFSGHQFPNYSSELNVNALLLGDSALYLCASRTKDRGSGYTFGSGTRLTVV.

This clone was observed a handful of times. The J gene is TRBJ1-6, the V gene TRBV28, with D maybe TRBD1 (5 bases). Trimming stripped 6 bases from V and 7 bases from J, with 19 bases between. The germline V gene encodes CDR1 MDHEN and CDR2 SYDVKM. The CDR3 extends over 16 amino acids. In DNA, the CDR3 is TGTGCCAGCAGGGACCTATCCAGGGTACAGAATTCACCCCTCCACTTT. This gives the protein CASRDLSRVQNSPLHF.

The chain recombines TRBV28 with TRBJ1-3; tentative D call: TRBD1 (6 bases). V gave up 8 bases and J gave up 3 bases, with 11 bases separating them. The CDR3 totals 13 residues. The germline V gene has CDR1 MDHEN and CDR2 SYDVKM. The CDR3 spells CASERTVGNTIYF. In DNA, the CDR3 is TGTGCCAGCGAGCGGACAGTTGGAAACACCATATATTTT.

The chain uses TRBV15 and TRBJ1-6, with 9 bases that match TRBD1. The V gene's germline CDR1 is LNHNV and CDR2 YYDKDF (reference sequence). The CDR3 has 15 amino acids. After removal of 3 bases from V and 6 bases from J, the junction contained 3 bases not matched to a gene. CDR3 loop: CATSRDRGGNSPLHF. The CDR3 DNA follows: TGTGCCACCAGCAGGGACAGGGGAGGTAATTCACCCCTCCACTTT.

V is TRBV7-9 and J is TRBJ2-5, with 10 bases that match TRBD1. After removal of 5 bases from V and 3 bases from J, the junction contained 9 bases not matched to a gene. The CDR3 sequence is 16 residues long. Germline CDR1 and CDR2: SEHNR and FQNEAQ (reference sequence). CDR3 amino acids: CASSGTGALDEETQYF. CDR3 bases: TGTGCCAGCAGCGGGACAGGGGCCCTCGATGAAGAGACCCAGTACTTC.

The CDR3 coding sequence is TGCGCCAGCTCCCTCGGGGCGAACACCGGGGAGCTGTTTTTT. Protein sequence: CASSLGANTGELFF. The gene calls are TRBV5-1 and TRBJ2-2; D perhaps matches TRBD2 (5 bases). V was pared by 7 bases and J by 0 bases, with 10 bases between. The CDR3 runs to 14 residues. Germline CDR1 reads SGHRS; CDR2 reads YFSETQ.

Details on this clone: A read error may produce the germline difference seen at one junction end. The rearrangement links TRBV6-5 to TRBJ1-2; possibly TRBD1 for D (6 bases). This CDR3 region has 10 residues. The germline gives CDR1 MNHEY, CDR2 SVGAGI. The chain's CDR3 is CSTGTYGYTF. The DNA for the CDR3 is TGCTCAACAGGGACCTATGGCTACACCTTC.

The chain links TRBV5-4 to TRBJ1-1, with 8 bases that match TRBD1. Trimming removed 3 bases from V and 4 bases from J; junction bases left unmatched: 5. Germline CDR1 SGHNT, CDR2 YYREEE (reference sequence). The CDR3 is 14 residues long. CDR3 nucleotides: TGTGCCAGCAGCTACGGACAGGGTATCACTGAAGCTTTCTTT. Protein product: CASSYGQGITEAFF. The full variable domain, rest sourced from reference TRBV5-4 and TRBJ1-1, is ETGVTQSPTHLIKTRGQQVTLRCSSQSGHNTVSWYQQALGQGPQFIFQYYREEENGRGNFPPRFSGLQFPNYSSELNVNALELDDSALYLCASSYGQGITEAFFGQGTRLTVV.

The chain joins TRBV6-5 to TRBJ1-1; 7 bases map to TRBD1. From germline, CDR1 is MNHEY and CDR2 SVGAGI. J gave up 5 bases and V 5 bases, and 11 bases lay outside the gene matches. This CDR3 spans 15 amino acids. The CDR3 region is CASSPTTGRETEAFF. As DNA, the CDR3 is TGTGCCAGCAGTCCTACGACAGGGAGAGAGACTGAAGCTTTCTTT.

The chain couples TRBV6-1 to TRBJ2-5; maybe TRBD1 (6 bases). V lost 5 bases and J 3 bases, leaving 16 bases between the germline ends. The CDR3 is 15 residues long. The V gene's germline CDR1 is MNHNS and CDR2 SASEGT. CDR3 DNA: TGTGCCAGCAGTCAAACCACAGGGTGGAAAGAGACCCAGTACTTC. This encodes CASSQTTGWKETQYF.

This sequence joins TRBV2 and TRBJ2-7; 9 positions agree with TRBD1. The CDR3 runs to 13 residues. Germline V lookup: CDR1 SNHLY, CDR2 FYNNEI. V lost 10 bases, J lost 5 bases, and 9 bases stayed unmatched. CDR3 protein: CATTTGQGNEQYF. In DNA form, the CDR3 reads TGTGCCACCACGACGGGACAGGGCAACGAGCAGTACTTC.

The rearrangement links TRBV27 to TRBJ2-1, with a weak D call TRBD2 (6 bases). The ends were cut back, 4 bases at V and 2 bases at J, with 18 bases in the middle. The CDR3 consists of 17 residues. Germline CDR1 reads MNHEY; CDR2 reads SMNVEV (reference sequence). The CDR3 nucleotides are TGTGCCAGCAGTTCGTCCCTCGGGGGTTCTCCCTACAATGAGCAGTTCTTC. It encodes CASSSSLGGSPYNEQFF.

The J gene is TRBJ2-1, the V gene TRBV6-6; D is unclear. The CDR3 has 13 residues. CDR1 MNHNY and CDR2 SVGAGI come from the germline V gene (reference sequence). The germline V and J ends were trimmed by 6 bases and 9 bases, with 15 bases remaining between them. This CDR3 is CASSPDPRGEQFF. The CDR3 DNA sequence: TGTGCCAGCAGCCCCGACCCGCGCGGTGAGCAGTTCTTC.

The chain is built from TRBV18 and TRBJ1-4; tentative D call: TRBD1 (5 bases). The length of the CDR3 is 13 residues. Trimming removed 2 bases at V and 5 bases at J, with 6 bases between. Germline V lookup: CDR1 KGHSH, CDR2 LQKENI. The CDR3 DNA is TGTGCCAGCTCACCAGACAGAAATGAAAAACTGTTTTTT. The encoded protein is CASSPDRNEKLFF.

The DNA for the CDR3 is TGTGCCAGCAAGATCTATGACAGGGTCTCTGAAGCTTTCTTT. It encodes CASKIYDRVSEAFF. V and J are TRBV19 and TRBJ1-1; TRBD1 agrees at 7 bases. The V and J ends lost 9 bases and 6 bases, in that order; junction bases with no gene match: 13. Germline V gives CDR1 LNHDA, CDR2 SQIVND (reference sequence). The CDR3 extends over 14 amino acids.

The rearrangement joins TRBV23-1 to TRBJ1-4; TRBD1 might be the D (5 bases). TRBV23-1 is an ORF, with its function uncertain. V gave up 3 bases and J gave up 4 bases, with 21 bases separating them. The CDR3 is 18 residues long. In nucleotides, the CDR3 is TGCGCCAGCAGTCACTACAAAGGGGATTACGGATGTAATGAAAAACTGTTTTTT. This codes for CASSHYKGDYGCNEKLFF.